This T cell receptor (beta chain) was obtained from a study of early T cells in non-severe SARS-CoV-2 infection. For the study at large: Sequencing of bulk RNA from unsorted whole blood was done, without chain pairing.

V was cut by 3 bases and J by 6 bases, with 7 bases left in between. Germline CDR1 reads SGHAT; CDR2 reads FQDESV (reference sequence). The CDR3 extends over 12 amino acids. Tagging with unique molecular identifiers was applied to individual cDNA molecules. From the 5' RACE reads, TCRdb called clonotypes with MiXCR, one entry per CDR3 protein. The data contain 66,000 or so distinct CDR3 sequences, less than 15% of them singletons. This TCR was recovered from an adult who was a healthcare worker with PCR-confirmed SARS-CoV-2 infection or an uninfected control (not recorded which). The chain is built from TRBV11-1 and TRBJ2-3; D is unresolved. The sample consisted of whole blood. The CDR3 nucleotides are TGTGCCAGCAGCTTGATGAGGGATACGCAGTATTTT. Translation: CASSLMRDTQYF.